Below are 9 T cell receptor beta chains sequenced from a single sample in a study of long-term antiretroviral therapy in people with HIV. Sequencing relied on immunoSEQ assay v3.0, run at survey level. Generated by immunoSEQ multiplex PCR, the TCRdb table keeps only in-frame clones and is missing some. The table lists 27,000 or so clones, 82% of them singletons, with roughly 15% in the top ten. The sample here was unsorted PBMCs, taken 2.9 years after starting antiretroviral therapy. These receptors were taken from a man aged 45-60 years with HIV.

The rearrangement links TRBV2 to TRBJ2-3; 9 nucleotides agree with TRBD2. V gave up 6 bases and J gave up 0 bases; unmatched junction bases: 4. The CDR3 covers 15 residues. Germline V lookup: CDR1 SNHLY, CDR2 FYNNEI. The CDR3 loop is CASSPTSGSTDTQYF. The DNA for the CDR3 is TGTGCCAGCAGCCCGACTAGCGGCAGCACAGATACGCAGTATTTT.

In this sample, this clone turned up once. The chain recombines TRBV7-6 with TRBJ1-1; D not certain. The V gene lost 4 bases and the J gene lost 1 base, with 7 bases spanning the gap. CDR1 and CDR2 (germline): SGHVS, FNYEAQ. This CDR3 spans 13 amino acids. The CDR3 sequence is CASSSGPNTEAFF. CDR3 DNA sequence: TGTGCCAGCAGCTCCGGGCCGAACACTGAAGCTTTCTTT.

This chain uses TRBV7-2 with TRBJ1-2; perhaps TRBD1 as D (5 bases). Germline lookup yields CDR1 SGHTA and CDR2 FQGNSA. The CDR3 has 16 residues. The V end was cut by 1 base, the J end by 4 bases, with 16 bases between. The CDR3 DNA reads TGTGCCAGCAGCTTAGAGGGGCGAGGGTGGGTCTATGGCTACACCTTC. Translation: CASSLEGRGWVYGYTF.

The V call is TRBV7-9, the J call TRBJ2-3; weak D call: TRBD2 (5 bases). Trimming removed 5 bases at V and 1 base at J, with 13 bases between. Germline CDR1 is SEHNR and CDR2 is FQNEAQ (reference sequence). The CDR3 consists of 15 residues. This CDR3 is CASSPSSGGTDTQYF. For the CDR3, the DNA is TGTGCCAGCAGCCCCTCGAGCGGAGGCACAGATACGCAGTATTTT.

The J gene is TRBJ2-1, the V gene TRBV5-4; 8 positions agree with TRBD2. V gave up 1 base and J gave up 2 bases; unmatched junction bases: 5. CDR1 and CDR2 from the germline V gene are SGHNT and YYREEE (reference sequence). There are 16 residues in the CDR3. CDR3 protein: CASSLNGGGTYNEQFF. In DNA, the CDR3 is TGTGCCAGCAGCTTGAACGGGGGGGGGACCTACAATGAGCAGTTCTTC.

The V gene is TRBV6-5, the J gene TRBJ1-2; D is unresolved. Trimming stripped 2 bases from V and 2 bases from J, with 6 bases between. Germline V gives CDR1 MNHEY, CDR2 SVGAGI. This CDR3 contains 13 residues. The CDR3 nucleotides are TGTGCCAGCAGTTACGAGTGGAACTATGGCTACACCTTC. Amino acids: CASSYEWNYGYTF.

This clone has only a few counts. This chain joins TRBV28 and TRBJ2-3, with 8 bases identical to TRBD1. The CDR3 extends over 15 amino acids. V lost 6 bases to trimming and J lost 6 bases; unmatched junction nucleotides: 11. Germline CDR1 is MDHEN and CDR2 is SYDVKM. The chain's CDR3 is CASSSDDRGSDTQYF. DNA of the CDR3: TGTGCCAGCAGCTCCGACGACAGGGGATCGGATACGCAGTATTTT.

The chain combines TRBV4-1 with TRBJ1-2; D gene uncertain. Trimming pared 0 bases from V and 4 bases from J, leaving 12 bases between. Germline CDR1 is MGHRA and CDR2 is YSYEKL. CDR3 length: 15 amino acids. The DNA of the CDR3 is TGCGCCAGCAGCCAAGAGGGAACGAGCCGCTATGGCTACACCTTC. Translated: CASSQEGTSRYGYTF.

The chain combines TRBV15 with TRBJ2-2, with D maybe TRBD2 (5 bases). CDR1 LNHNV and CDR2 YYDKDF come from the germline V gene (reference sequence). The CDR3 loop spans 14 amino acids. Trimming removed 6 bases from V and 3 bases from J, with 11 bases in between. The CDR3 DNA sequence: TGTGCCACCAGAGATCAGAGGGACACCGGGGAGCTGTTTTTT. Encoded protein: CATRDQRDTGELFF.